These 23 T cell receptor beta chains came from one sample sequenced in a study of blood T cell repertoires in COVID-19 (dated by TCRdb to 2018 to 2021). Library prep was done by the immunoSEQ multiplex PCR assay. As stored in TCRdb, this immuneACCESS dataset retains in-frame rearrangements with V and J assigned. A fraction of the clones does not appear; measured against another copy, unresolved V genes explain less than half of the discrepancy, and the remainder lacks a known reason. In this sample the table shows 100,000 or so clones, around 90% of which occur a single time. The ten top clones hold 5% to 6.5% of the sample. The sequencing input was peripheral blood. The receptors here all came from a woman aged 45 to 65 with COVID-19, enrolled during active disease.

In this sample, this clone turned up a few times. The chain links TRBV25-1 to TRBJ1-1; 8 positions agree with TRBD1. Germline CDR1 is MGHDK and CDR2 is SYGVNS. Trimming at V came to 5 bases and at J to 3 bases, leaving 5 bases not matched to a gene. The CDR3 sequence is 14 residues long. CDR3 amino acids: CASSQDRGYTEAFF. The CDR3 DNA sequence: TGTGCCAGCAGTCAAGACAGGGGATACACTGAAGCTTTCTTT.

This clone turned up a few times. The J gene is TRBJ1-1, the V gene TRBV5-1, with TRBD1 matching 7 bases. CDR1 is SGHRS, CDR2 YFSETQ, per germline. This CDR3 is 14 amino acids long. V trimming: 0 bases; J trimming: 5 bases; junction bases outside the gene matches: 4. The CDR3 DNA reads as TGCGCCAGCAGCTTGGGTAACAGGGGTACTGAAGCTTTCTTT. The encoded protein is CASSLGNRGTEAFF.

The chain is built from TRBV30 and TRBJ1-6; D perhaps matches TRBD1 (5 bases). CDR3 length equals 14 residues. Deletions cut 5 bases from V and 7 bases from J, with 15 bases between. Germline assignment: CDR1 GTSNPN and CDR2 SVGIG (reference sequence). In nucleotides, the CDR3 is TGTGCCTGGGGGCGCGGGGGAGGAAATTCACCCCTCCACTTT. The encoded protein is CAWGRGGGNSPLHF.

The chain carries TRBV5-1 and TRBJ2-2; perhaps TRBD1 as D (6 bases). In germline, CDR1 is SGHRS, CDR2 YFSETQ. V lost 0 bases and J lost 6, with 9 bases in between. The CDR3 covers 14 residues. As DNA, the CDR3 is TGCGCCAGCAGCTTGGGGACAGCGGCCGGGGAGCTGTTTTTT. Translating gives CASSLGTAAGELFF.

The chain uses TRBV6-1 and TRBJ1-3, with D maybe TRBD1 (5 bases). The CDR3 length is 16 residues. Deletions cut 1 base from V and 4 bases from J, with 14 bases between. Germline CDR1 MNHNS, CDR2 SASEGT. The CDR3 sequence: CASSEGAGPSGNTIYF. DNA of the CDR3: TGTGCCAGCAGTGAAGGGGCAGGGCCGTCGGGAAACACCATATATTTT.

The CDR3 sequence: CASSYSIGGGTEAFF. Written as DNA, the CDR3 is TGTGCCAGCAGTTACTCGATAGGTGGAGGGACTGAAGCTTTCTTT. This chain uses TRBV6-5 with TRBJ1-1; D remains ambiguous. This CDR3 has 15 amino acids. Trimming removed 0 bases at V and 5 bases at J, with 13 bases between. Looked up from germline, CDR1 is MNHEY and CDR2 is SVGAGI.

This rearrangement joins TRBV28 to TRBJ2-5; 9 nucleotides agree with TRBD2. In germline, CDR1 is MDHEN, CDR2 SYDVKM. Trimming took 4 bases from V and 1 from J; bases not matched to a gene: 4. The CDR3 extends over 15 amino acids. The chain's CDR3 is CASSSTSGSQETQYF. The CDR3 region has the DNA TGTGCCAGCAGTTCGACTAGCGGCTCCCAAGAGACCCAGTACTTC.

This clone was counted a single time. V gene TRBV4-3 combines with J gene TRBJ2-2; D gene ambiguous. The CDR3 sequence is 14 residues long. Germline CDR1 and CDR2: LGHNA and YSLEER. The germline V and J ends were trimmed by 0 bases and 6 bases, with 8 bases remaining between them. CDR3 region: CASSQEVQAGELFF. CDR3 bases: TGCGCCAGCAGCCAAGAGGTTCAGGCCGGGGAGCTGTTTTTT.

This chain connects TRBV5-1 to TRBJ1-2; D gene ambiguous. With 4 bases removed from V and 1 base from J, the gap between germline ends came to 8 bases. CDR3 length equals 13 residues. Germline V lookup: CDR1 SGHRS, CDR2 YFSETQ. DNA for the CDR3: TGCGCCAGCAGCCCGGGTTTTAACTATGGCTACACCTTC. Its protein product is CASSPGFNYGYTF.

The chain uses TRBV5-1 and TRBJ1-6; 10 positions agree with TRBD1. The CDR3 has 17 amino acids. The germline V gene encodes CDR1 SGHRS and CDR2 YFSETQ. J was trimmed by 8 bases and V by 4 bases; bases with no gene match: 12. The CDR3 protein is CASSAHSRDRGYSPLHF. The CDR3 coding sequence is TGCGCCAGCAGCGCGCACTCCCGGGACAGGGGATATTCACCCCTCCACTTT.

This chain links TRBV7-2 with TRBJ2-1; TRBD2 matches 12 bases. With 5 bases clipped from V and 7 bases from J, the junction kept 12 bases outside the gene matches. This CDR3 is 17 amino acids long. The germline V gene has CDR1 SGHTA and CDR2 FQGNSA. CDR3 sequence (DNA): TGTGCCAGCAGCCCCGAGTCTAGCGGGGGGGCCTTGAATGAGCAGTTCTTC. Residues: CASSPESSGGALNEQFF. Drawing the rest from reference TRBV7-2 and TRBJ2-1, the complete variable domain is GAGVSQSPSNKVTEKGKDVELRCDPISGHTALYWYRQSLGQGLEFLIYFQGNSAPDKSGLPSDRFSAERTGGSVSTLTIQRTQQEDSAVYLCASSPESSGGALNEQFFGPGTRLTVL.

The chain carries TRBV5-1 and TRBJ2-7; 7 nucleotides align to TRBD1. CDR3 length: 13 residues. J was trimmed by 6 bases and V by 4 bases; bases with no gene match: 7. The germline CDR1 and CDR2 sequences are SGHRS and YFSETQ. CDR3 amino acids: CASSHPQGSEQYF. CDR3 in DNA: TGCGCCAGCAGCCACCCACAGGGGTCCGAGCAGTACTTC.

The chain has TRBV21-1 and TRBJ1-1; the tabulated D call, TRBD1, remains unverified against the DNA. TRBV21-1 is tagged as a pseudogene. The CDR3 consists of 14 residues. In DNA, the CDR3 is TGTGCCAGCAGCGAACCGGGACAGGGTTCTGAAGCTTTCTTT. It encodes CASSEPGQGSEAFF.

J is TRBJ1-4 and V is TRBV4-1, with D possibly being TRBD1 (5 bases). The CDR3 has 13 residues. V shed 8 bases and J shed 7 bases, with 14 bases lying between them. Looked up from germline, CDR1 is MGHRA and CDR2 is YSYEKL. In DNA, the CDR3 is TGCGCCAGCGACTGGCCGGGGGGTGAAAAACTGTTTTTT. Translated, it gives CASDWPGGEKLFF.

The gene calls are TRBV5-1 and TRBJ2-3; 11 nucleotides match TRBD1. Germline V gene sequence: CDR1 SGHRS, CDR2 YFSETQ. J was trimmed by 10 bases and V by 3 bases; bases with no gene match: 4. The CDR3 extends over 13 amino acids. The CDR3 region is CASSSGTGGAQYF. The DNA of the CDR3 is TGCGCCAGCAGCTCCGGGACAGGGGGTGCGCAGTATTTT.

The chain couples TRBV10-3 to TRBJ2-1, with D possibly TRBD2 on 5 matching bases. V was shortened by 0 bases and J by 6 bases, with 12 bases between the two germline ends. Germline loops: CDR1 ENHRY, CDR2 SYGVKD. The CDR3 loop spans 15 amino acids. The CDR3: CAISESRGKPNEQFF. The CDR3 nucleotides are TGTGCCATCAGTGAGTCGAGAGGGAAGCCCAATGAGCAGTTCTTC.

In this sample, this clone turned up a few times. The J gene is TRBJ1-3, the V gene TRBV11-3, with a possible D match to TRBD1 (5 bases). Trimming stripped 6 bases from V and 7 bases from J, with 19 bases between. CDR3 length: 15 amino acids. The V gene's germline CDR1 is SGHNT and CDR2 YENEEA. The CDR3 DNA reads TGTGCCAGCAGGCTGGGGACTAATAAAGGGAACACCATATATTTT. Its translation is CASRLGTNKGNTIYF.

The CDR3 is CASSGTVNSNQPQHF. In DNA, the CDR3 is TGTGCCAGCAGCGGGACAGTTAATAGCAATCAGCCCCAGCATTTT. This chain joins TRBV2 and TRBJ1-5; 7 bases line up with TRBD1. V lost 6 bases and J lost 0; bases outside the gene matches: 5. This CDR3 is 15 amino acids long. Germline CDR1 SNHLY, CDR2 FYNNEI. Drawing the rest from reference TRBV2 and TRBJ1-5, the complete variable domain is EPEVTQTPSHQVTQMGQEVILRCVPISNHLYFYWYRQILGQKVEFLVSFYNNEISEKSEIFDDQFSVERPDGSNFTLKIRSTKLEDSAMYFCASSGTVNSNQPQHFGDGTRLSIL.

The V gene is TRBV28, the J gene TRBJ2-1; no firm D call. The CDR3 is 16 residues long. Germline V gene lookup returns CDR1 MDHEN and CDR2 SYDVKM. The V gene lost 2 bases and the J gene lost 0 bases, with 11 bases spanning the gap. CDR3 DNA: TGTGCCAGCAGTTTAGAGGTCACGAGCTCCTACAATGAGCAGTTCTTC. It yields the protein CASSLEVTSSYNEQFF.

The J gene is TRBJ1-3, the V gene TRBV18, with TRBD1 identical over 9 bases. The CDR3 spans 15 residues. V lost 6 bases to trimming and J lost 1 base; unmatched junction nucleotides: 4. CDR1 and CDR2 from the germline V gene are KGHSH and LQKENI. The CDR3 bases are TGTGCCAGCTCGGAGGGACAGGGTTCTGGAAACACCATATATTTT. Translated, it gives CASSEGQGSGNTIYF.

The rearrangement uses TRBV10-3 and TRBJ2-7; 10 bases are a match to TRBD1. This CDR3 has 17 amino acids. With 5 bases clipped from V and 0 bases from J, the junction kept 10 bases outside the gene matches. CDR1 is ENHRY and CDR2 is SYGVKD in the germline V gene. This CDR3 is CAISPKVGQGTSYEQYF. DNA for the CDR3: TGTGCCATCAGTCCAAAAGTGGGACAGGGGACCTCCTACGAGCAGTACTTC.

The chain is built from TRBV28 and TRBJ2-3, with 12 bases that match TRBD1. This CDR3 has 15 residues. Germline V gene lookup returns CDR1 MDHEN and CDR2 SYDVKM. Unmatched junction bases numbered 11, after V lost 8 bases and J lost 8 bases. The CDR3 DNA follows: TGTGCCAGCGTCTCACCGGGACAGGGGGCGGGTACGCAGTATTTT. Protein sequence: CASVSPGQGAGTQYF.

This clone was picked up one time. The gene calls are TRBV7-9 and TRBJ1-6, with 8 nucleotides matching TRBD1. With V trimmed by 4 bases and J by 7 bases, 6 bases remained unmatched. Germline V CDR1 and CDR2: SEHNR, FQNEAQ (reference sequence). The CDR3 totals 15 residues. CDR3 residues: CASSSQTGGNSPLHF. DNA for the CDR3: TGTGCCAGCAGCTCCCAAACAGGGGGGAATTCACCCCTCCACTTT.